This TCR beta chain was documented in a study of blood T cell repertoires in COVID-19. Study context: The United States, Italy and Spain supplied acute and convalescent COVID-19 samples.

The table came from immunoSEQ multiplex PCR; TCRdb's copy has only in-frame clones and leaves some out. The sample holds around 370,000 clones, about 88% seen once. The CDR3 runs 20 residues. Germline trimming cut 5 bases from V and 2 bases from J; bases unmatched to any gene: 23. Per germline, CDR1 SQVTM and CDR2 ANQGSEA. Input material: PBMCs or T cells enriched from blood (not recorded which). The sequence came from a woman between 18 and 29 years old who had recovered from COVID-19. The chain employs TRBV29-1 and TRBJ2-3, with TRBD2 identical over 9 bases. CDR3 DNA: TGCAGCGTTCTAGGTCCAGCGGGGGGCCCCGCGGACCGATTCACAGATACGCAGTATTTT. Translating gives CSVLGPAGGPADRFTDTQYF.